The next 3 T cell receptor beta chains were all read from a single sample in a study of blood T cell repertoires in COVID-19. Only in-frame clones appear in the TCRdb table, and some are missing; sequencing was by immunoSEQ multiplex PCR. The repertoire holds tens of thousands of clones, with 88% as singletons. The sample consisted of peripheral blood. These receptors all stem from a human donor in a cohort sampled during active COVID-19.

The chain recombines TRBV7-2 with TRBJ2-5, with TRBD1 matching 7 bases. The ends lost 6 bases at V and 5 bases at J; junction bases unmatched: 6. This CDR3 contains 13 residues. Germline lookup yields CDR1 SGHTA and CDR2 FQGNSA. This CDR3 is CASRGPDRETQYF. For the CDR3, the DNA is TGTGCCAGCAGGGGCCCGGACAGGGAGACCCAGTACTTC.

This rearrangement joins TRBV18 to TRBJ2-7; TRBD1 might be the D (6 bases). CDR1 is KGHSH and CDR2 is LQKENI in the germline V gene. V gave up 0 bases and J gave up 3 bases, with 6 bases separating them. The CDR3 contains 13 residues. CDR3 nucleotide sequence: TGTGCCAGCTCACCACCGACAGGCTACGAGCAGTACTTC. It codes for CASSPPTGYEQYF.

The chain employs TRBV19 and TRBJ1-2; a weak D match, TRBD1 (5 bases). Trimming took 1 base from V and 3 from J, leaving 9 bases between them. The CDR3 is 14 amino acids. Per the germline V gene, CDR1 is LNHDA and CDR2 is SQIVND (reference sequence). The CDR3, as DNA: TGTGCCAGTAGTATAGGGGGCCGGGACTATGGCTACACCTTC. It specifies CASSIGGRDYGYTF. Full variable domain (rest looked up from reference TRBV19 and TRBJ1-2): DGGITQSPKYLFRKEGQNVTLSCEQNLNHDAMYWYRQDPGQGLRLIYYSQIVNDFQKGDIAEGYSVSREKKESFPLTVTSAQKNPTAFYLCASSIGGRDYGYTFGSGTRLTVV.